This TCR beta chain emerged from a study of T cells after yellow fever vaccination. Across the study: Researchers used SMART-Seq v4 Ultra Low Input to prepare fractions that had low cell numbers. Study-wide results and caveats: Weaker overall was a secondary response that nonetheless peaked faster, on day 5 versus 15. Sorted repertoires could include abundant contaminating clonotypes from bulk cells.

This clonotype was counted between two and nine times. Its antigen is undetermined. By 5'RACE template switching, TCR cDNA was produced, with a universal primer site and UMIs added in the process. TCRdb redid the calling of the 5' RACE reads with MiXCR, one entry per CDR3 protein. The repertoire holds 360,000 or so distinct CDR3 sequences, with 11% as singletons. The TCR sequence derives from a man aged 18-30 years who received the YFV17D yellow fever vaccine. Here the sequenced sample was PBMCs, taken on the day of the first yellow fever vaccination.

CDR3 sequence (DNA): TGTGCCAGCAGTGTTCCCAGGGGGCAGGTAGCTTTCTTT. This codes for CASSVPRGQVAFF. The chain combines TRBV12-3 or TRBV12-4 with TRBJ1-1; 8 bases are shared with TRBD1. The CDR3 has 13 amino acids. J lost 10 bases, V lost 5 bases, and 9 bases had no gene match.